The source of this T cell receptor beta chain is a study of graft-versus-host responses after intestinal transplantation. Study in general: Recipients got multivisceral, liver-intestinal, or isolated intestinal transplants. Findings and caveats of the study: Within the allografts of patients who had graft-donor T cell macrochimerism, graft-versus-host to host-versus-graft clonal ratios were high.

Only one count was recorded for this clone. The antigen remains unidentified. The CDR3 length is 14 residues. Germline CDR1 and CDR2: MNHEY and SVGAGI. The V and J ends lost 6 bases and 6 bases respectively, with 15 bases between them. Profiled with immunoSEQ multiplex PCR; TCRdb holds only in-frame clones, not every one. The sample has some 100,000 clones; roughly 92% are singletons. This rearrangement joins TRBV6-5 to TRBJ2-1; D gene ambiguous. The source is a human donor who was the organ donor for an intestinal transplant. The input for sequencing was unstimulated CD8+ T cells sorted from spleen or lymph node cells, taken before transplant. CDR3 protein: CASSPPVPRNEQFF. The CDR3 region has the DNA TGTGCCAGCAGCCCCCCGGTCCCTCGCAATGAGCAGTTCTTC.